This T cell receptor beta chain was retrieved from a study of shared clonotypes between healthy human individuals. Points from the study as a whole: Compared with memory subsets, naive subsets generally had larger estimated richness.

Assay used: immunoSEQ multiplex PCR; TCRdb lists only in-frame clones, some missing. The table lists around 1.9 million clones, roughly 93% of them singletons, with under 2% in the top ten. The length of the CDR3 is 13 residues. Germline CDR1 is MDHEN and CDR2 is SYDVKM. The V and J ends lost 2 bases and 3 bases respectively, with 7 bases between them. Naivety among CD8 cells was defined by CD45RO negativity and positive CCR7 selection, thereby excluding terminally differentiated effector memory CD45RA+ cells. The healthy adult donors were HIV-negative and reported no recent acute infections or vaccinations. As to this clone: Antigen unknown. This same CDR3 is encoded by further DNA sequences in the sample.

The receptor comes from a man aged 18 to 29 in good health. Some clones in this sample may be carry-over from other donors' samples. Sequencing was carried out using naive CD8+ T cells from PBMCs. This chain uses TRBV28 with TRBJ1-1; no reliable D call. In nucleotides, the CDR3 is TGTGCCAGCAGTTTAATCACCTACACTGAAGCTTTCTTT. Amino acids: CASSLITYTEAFF.